This entry features one T cell receptor (beta chain) sequence. This record belongs to a study of identifying expanded T cells in peripheral blood. The assay was immunoSEQ multiplex PCR, and TCRdb's table has in-frame clones only and misses some. The data hold more than 85,000 clones, with roughly nine tenths observed a single time. V gave up 1 base and J gave up 0 bases, with 7 bases separating them. This CDR3 contains 15 residues. Germline CDR1 LGHNT, CDR2 FRNRAP. Sample: blood. The chain has TRBV12-5 and TRBJ2-1; D may be TRBD1 (5 bases). The TCR sequence derives from a person aged 18 to 75 in good health. This CDR3 reads CASGLGQGSYNEQFF. In nucleotides, the CDR3 is TGTGCTAGTGGTTTGGGGCAGGGCTCCTACAATGAGCAGTTCTTC.